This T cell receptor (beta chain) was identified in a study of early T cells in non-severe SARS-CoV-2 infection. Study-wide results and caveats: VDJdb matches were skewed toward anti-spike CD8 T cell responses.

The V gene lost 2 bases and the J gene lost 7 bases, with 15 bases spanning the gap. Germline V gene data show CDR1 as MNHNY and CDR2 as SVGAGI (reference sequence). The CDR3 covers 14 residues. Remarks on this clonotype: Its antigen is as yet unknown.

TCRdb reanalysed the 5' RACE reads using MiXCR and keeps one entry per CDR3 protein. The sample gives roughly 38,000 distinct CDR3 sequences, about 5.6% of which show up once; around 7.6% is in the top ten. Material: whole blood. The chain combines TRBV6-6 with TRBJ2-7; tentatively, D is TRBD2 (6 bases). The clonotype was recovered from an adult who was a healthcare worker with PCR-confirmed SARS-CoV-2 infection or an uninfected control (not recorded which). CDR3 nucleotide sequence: TGTGCCAGCAGTTACGGAGGGTCCCTTGGGGAGCAGTACTTC. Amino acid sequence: CASSYGGSLGEQYF.